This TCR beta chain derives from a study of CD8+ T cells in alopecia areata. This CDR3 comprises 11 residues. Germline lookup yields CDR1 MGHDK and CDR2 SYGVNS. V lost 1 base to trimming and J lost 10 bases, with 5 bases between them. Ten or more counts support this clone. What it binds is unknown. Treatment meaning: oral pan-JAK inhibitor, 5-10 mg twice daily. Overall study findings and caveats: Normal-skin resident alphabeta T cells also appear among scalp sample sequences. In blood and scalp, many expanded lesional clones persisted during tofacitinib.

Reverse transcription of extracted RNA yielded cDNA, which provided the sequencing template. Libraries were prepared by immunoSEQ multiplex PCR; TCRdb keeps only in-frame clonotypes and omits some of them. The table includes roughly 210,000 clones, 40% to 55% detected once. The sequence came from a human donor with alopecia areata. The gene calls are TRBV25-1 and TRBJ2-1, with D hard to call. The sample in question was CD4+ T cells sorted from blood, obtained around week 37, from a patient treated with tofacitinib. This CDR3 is CASSESKEQFF. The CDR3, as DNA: TGTGCCAGCAGTGAATCGAAAGAGCAGTTCTTC.